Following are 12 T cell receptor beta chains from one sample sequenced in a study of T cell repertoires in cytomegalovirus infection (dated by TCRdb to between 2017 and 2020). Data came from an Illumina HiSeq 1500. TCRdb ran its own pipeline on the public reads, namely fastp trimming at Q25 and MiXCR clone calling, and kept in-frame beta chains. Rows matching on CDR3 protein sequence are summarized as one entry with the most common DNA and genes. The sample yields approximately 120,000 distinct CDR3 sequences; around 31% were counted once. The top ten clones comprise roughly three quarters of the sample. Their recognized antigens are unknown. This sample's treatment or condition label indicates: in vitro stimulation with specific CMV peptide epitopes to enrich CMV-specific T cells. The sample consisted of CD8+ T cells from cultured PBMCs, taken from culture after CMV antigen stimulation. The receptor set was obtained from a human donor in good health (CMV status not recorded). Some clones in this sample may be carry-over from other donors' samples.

The CDR3 protein is CASSLELATNEQFF. CDR3 DNA sequence: TGTGCCAGCAGCTTAGAACTAGCGACCAATGAGCAGTTCTTC. The chain employs TRBV7-9 and TRBJ2-1, with TRBD2 matching over 7 bases. The trim removed 1 base at V and 6 bases at J, leaving 3 bases unmatched. CDR3 length: 14 amino acids. CDR1 and CDR2 (germline): SEHNR, FQNEAQ (reference sequence).

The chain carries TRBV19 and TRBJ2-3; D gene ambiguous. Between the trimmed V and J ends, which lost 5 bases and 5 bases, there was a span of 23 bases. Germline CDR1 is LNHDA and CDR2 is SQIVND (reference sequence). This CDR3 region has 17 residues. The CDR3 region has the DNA TGTGCCAGTAGTCCTCAAGCACCCGGACGCATCCAAGATACGCAGTATTTT. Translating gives CASSPQAPGRIQDTQYF.

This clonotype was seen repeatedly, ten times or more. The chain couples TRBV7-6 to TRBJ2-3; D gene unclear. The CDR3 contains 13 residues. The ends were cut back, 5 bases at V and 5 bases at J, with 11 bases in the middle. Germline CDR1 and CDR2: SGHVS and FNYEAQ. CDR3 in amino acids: CASSLTAGDTQYF. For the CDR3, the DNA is TGTGCCAGCAGCCTGACCGCTGGAGATACGCAGTATTTT.

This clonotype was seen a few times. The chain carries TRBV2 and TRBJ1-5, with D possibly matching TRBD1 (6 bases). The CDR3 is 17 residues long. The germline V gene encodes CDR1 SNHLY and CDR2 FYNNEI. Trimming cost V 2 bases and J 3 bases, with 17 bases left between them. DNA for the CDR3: TGTGCCAGCAGTGAATTAGAGACAGGTGCTAACAATCAGCCCCAGCATTTT. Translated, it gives CASSELETGANNQPQHF. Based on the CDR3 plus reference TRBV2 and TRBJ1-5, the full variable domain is EPEVTQTPSHQVTQMGQEVILRCVPISNHLYFYWYRQILGQKVEFLVSFYNNEISEKSEIFDDQFSVERPDGSNFTLKIRSTKLEDSAMYFCASSELETGANNQPQHFGDGTRLSIL.

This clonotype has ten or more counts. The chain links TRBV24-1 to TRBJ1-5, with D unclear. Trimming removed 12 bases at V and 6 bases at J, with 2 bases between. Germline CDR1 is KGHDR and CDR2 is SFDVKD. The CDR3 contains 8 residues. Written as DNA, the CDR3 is TGTGCCCCTCAGCCCCAGCATTTT. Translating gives CAPQPQHF.

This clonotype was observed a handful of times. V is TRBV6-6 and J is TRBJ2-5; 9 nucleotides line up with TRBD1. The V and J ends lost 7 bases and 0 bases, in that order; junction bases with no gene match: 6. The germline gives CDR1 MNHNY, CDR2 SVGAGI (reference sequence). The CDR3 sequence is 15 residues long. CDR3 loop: CASIFGTGYQETQYF. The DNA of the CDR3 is TGTGCCAGCATATTCGGGACAGGGTACCAAGAGACCCAGTACTTC.

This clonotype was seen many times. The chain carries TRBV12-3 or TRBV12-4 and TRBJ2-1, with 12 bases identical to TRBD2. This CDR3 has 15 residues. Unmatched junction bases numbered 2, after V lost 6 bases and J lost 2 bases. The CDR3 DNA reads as TGTGCCAGCAGCCCTAGCGGGGGGGCCTACAATGAGCAGTTCTTC. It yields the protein CASSPSGGAYNEQFF.

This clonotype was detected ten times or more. The DNA of the CDR3 is TGTGCCAGCAGCTCCCACAGGAGCTCCTACGAGCAGTACTTC. Protein sequence: CASSSHRSSYEQYF. V gene TRBV7-9 combines with J gene TRBJ2-7, with a tentative D call TRBD1 (5 bases). The germline V and J ends were trimmed by 4 bases and 0 bases, with 10 bases remaining between them. The germline V gene encodes CDR1 SEHNR and CDR2 FQNEAQ (reference sequence). This CDR3 has 14 residues.

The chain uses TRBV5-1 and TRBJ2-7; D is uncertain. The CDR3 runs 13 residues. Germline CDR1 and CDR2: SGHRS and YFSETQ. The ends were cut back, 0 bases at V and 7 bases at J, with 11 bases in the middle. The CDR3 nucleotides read TGCGCCAGCAGCTTGGCCTACCTGGGAGAGCAGTACTTC. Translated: CASSLAYLGEQYF.

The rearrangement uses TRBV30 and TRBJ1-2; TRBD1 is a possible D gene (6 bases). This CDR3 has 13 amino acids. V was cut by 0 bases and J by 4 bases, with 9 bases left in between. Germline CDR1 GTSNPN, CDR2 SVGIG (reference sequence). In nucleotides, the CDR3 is TGTGCCTGGAGTGTCGGACAGTTCTATGGCTACACCTTC. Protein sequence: CAWSVGQFYGYTF.

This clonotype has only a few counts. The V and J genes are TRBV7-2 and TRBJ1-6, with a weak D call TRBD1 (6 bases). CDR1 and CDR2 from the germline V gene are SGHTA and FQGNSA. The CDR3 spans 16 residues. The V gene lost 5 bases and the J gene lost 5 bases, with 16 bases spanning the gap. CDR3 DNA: TGTGCCAGCAGCCCCCTCGCTGGACAGAATAATTCACCCCTCCACTTT. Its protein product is CASSPLAGQNNSPLHF.

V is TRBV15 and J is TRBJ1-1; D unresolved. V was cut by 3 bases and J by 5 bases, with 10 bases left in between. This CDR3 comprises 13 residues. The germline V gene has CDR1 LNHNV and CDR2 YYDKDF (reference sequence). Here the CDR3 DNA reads TGTGCCACCAGCAGTGTCTTGGGTACTGAAGCTTTCTTT. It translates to CATSSVLGTEAFF.